The 30 T cell receptor beta chains listed next were all sequenced from one sample in a study of T cells in women clearing cervical HPV infection. TCRdb's copy holds only in-frame clones and misses some; the assay was immunoSEQ multiplex PCR. The sample holds about 46,000 clones. Material for sequencing was blood buffy coat. Receptors originate from a woman between 18 and 69 years old with a cervical HPV16 infection that either progressed to CIN3+ or cleared (not recorded which).

The part of the CDR3 DNA that was read is TGTGCCAGCAGCTTGGGGGGGCTCTATAATCAGCCC. This sequence encodes CASSLGGLYNQP. The entire CDR3 reads CASSLGGLYNQPQHF. V and J are TRBV5-6 and TRBJ1-5, with D tentatively TRBD1 (6 bases). The read is 3 residues too short to cover the CDR3 end, so that end is filled in from the germline J gene. The CDR3 runs 15 residues. The V end lost 0 bases, the J end lost 4 bases, and 11 bases lay between the germline ends. Germline assignment: CDR1 SGHDT and CDR2 YYEEEE.

Of note for this clone: The read falls 3 residues short of the CDR3 end, and the missing part is taken from the germline J gene. The chain carries TRBV6-1 and TRBJ1-3; D is ambiguous. Germline CDR1 is MNHNS and CDR2 is SASEGT. This CDR3 region has 16 residues. V was cut by 4 bases and J by 0 bases, with 13 bases left in between. The CDR3 bases that were read are TGTGCCAGCAGTGCCCGGGTTCTAGACTCTGGAAACACC. Translated: CASSARVLDSGNT. The entire CDR3 sequence reads CASSARVLDSGNTIYF.

As to this clone: The read is 3 residues too short to cover the CDR3 end, so that end is filled in from the germline J gene. This chain connects TRBV19 to TRBJ2-1, with 8 bases identical to TRBD1. Trimming at V came to 2 bases and at J to 2 bases, leaving 5 bases not matched to a gene. This CDR3 has 16 residues. Germline V gene data show CDR1 as LNHDA and CDR2 as SQIVND (reference sequence). The CDR3 is CASSIRVTGAYNEQFF. The part of the CDR3 DNA that was read is TGTGCCAGTAGTATACGGGTGACAGGGGCCTACAATGAG.

Comment on this clone: With the read ending 3 residues before the CDR3 end, the germline J gene is used to fill in that end. V and J are TRBV29-1 and TRBJ1-1; D remains unclear. V was clipped by 6 bases and J by 1 base, with 15 bases between them. Germline CDR1 is SQVTM and CDR2 is ANQGSEA. The CDR3 totals 14 residues. CDR3 amino acids: CSVGNGAGNTEAFF. CDR3 DNA (partial): TGCAGCGTCGGGAATGGTGCGGGGAACACTGAA.

Comment on this clone: Coverage ceases 3 residues before the CDR3 finishes, and the germline J gene fills in the end. The chain employs TRBV18 and TRBJ2-3, with TRBD2 identical over 7 bases. Germline V CDR1 and CDR2: KGHSH, LQKENI. The CDR3 is 17 residues long. J lost 5 bases, V lost 0 bases, and 11 bases had no gene match. The DNA read from the CDR3 is TGTGCCAGCTCACCACCGGCGGCGGGAGTCGCGGGAGATACG. It is translated as CASSPPAAGVAGDT. The CDR3, in full, reads CASSPPAAGVAGDTQYF. Together with reference TRBV18 and TRBJ2-3, the CDR3 gives the full variable domain: NAGVMQNPRHLVRRRGQEARLRCSPMKGHSHVYWYRQLPEEGLKFMVYLQKENIIDESGMPKERFSAEFPKEGPSILRIQQVVRGDSAAYFCASSPPAAGVAGDTQYFGPGTRLTVL.

The sequenced CDR3 bases are TGTGCCAGTAGCGAGGGGGACAGGGTCTCACCC. Translating it yields CASSEGDRVSP. The entire CDR3 reads CASSEGDRVSPLHF. The rearrangement uses TRBV19 and TRBJ1-6; 9 bases map to TRBD1. The read ends 3 residues shy of where the CDR3 ends; the end is completed using the germline J gene. The CDR3 has 14 residues. V lost 6 bases and J lost 10; bases outside the gene matches: 7. Germline CDR1 reads LNHDA; CDR2 reads SQIVND (reference sequence).

Remarks on this clone: The sequenced fragment ends 3 residues before the CDR3 boundary, so the rest is inferred from the germline J gene. The chain recombines TRBV19 with TRBJ2-1, with 14 bases aligning to TRBD2. CDR3 length: 18 residues. With 1 base clipped from V and 4 bases from J, the junction kept 6 bases outside the gene matches. Germline V gives CDR1 LNHDA, CDR2 SQIVND (reference sequence). The CDR3 protein is CASSIGLAGGVPYNEQFF. Incomplete CDR3 DNA: TGTGCCAGTAGTATAGGACTAGCGGGGGGGGTCCCTTACAATGAG.

Remarks on this clone: The DNA ends 3 residues before the CDR3 does, and the rest of the CDR3 is filled in from the germline J gene. The chain employs TRBV19 and TRBJ2-3; D is possibly TRBD1 (6 bases). CDR3 size: 15 residues. V gave up 6 bases and J gave up 2 bases, with 15 bases separating them. Germline CDR1 LNHDA, CDR2 SQIVND (reference sequence). The CDR3 region is CASSTGPSSTDTQYF. CDR3 DNA (partial): TGTGCCAGTAGCACAGGGCCTAGTTCCACAGATACG.

As concerns this clone: From the germline J gene comes the end of the CDR3, since the read stops 3 residues before it. The rearrangement links TRBV6-2 or TRBV6-3 to TRBJ2-3; TRBD2 might be the D (6 bases). The CDR3 runs 16 residues. Germline V gene lookup returns CDR1 MNHEY and CDR2 SVGEGT. Trimming left V 7 bases short and J 5 bases short, with 22 bases between. CDR3 bases read: TGTGCCAGCAAACCCGGGACTCCTACTCGGGGAGATACG. Protein sequence: CASKPGTPTRGDT. The whole CDR3 sequence is CASKPGTPTRGDTQYF.

For this clone: The read terminates 3 residues ahead of where the CDR3 ends, so the germline J gene completes it. This rearrangement joins TRBV23-1 to TRBJ2-7; TRBD2 might be the D (5 bases). TRBV23-1 is noted as an ORF with a role that remains uncertain. V lost 7 bases to trimming and J lost 2 bases, with 18 bases between them. The CDR3 has 15 amino acids. Incomplete CDR3 DNA: TGCGCCAGCAACCCAGACTATTCACCGACCTACGAG. It encodes CASNPDYSPTYE. In full, the CDR3 reads CASNPDYSPTYEQYF.

With regard to this clone: The CDR3 is cut off 3 residues early in the read; its end comes from the germline J gene. The chain joins TRBV20-1 to TRBJ2-1; 9 bases align to TRBD2. Germline trimming cut 2 bases from V and 5 bases from J; bases unmatched to any gene: 7. The CDR3 spans 15 residues. Germline V gene sequence: CDR1 DFQATT, CDR2 SNEGSKA (reference sequence). The CDR3 loop is CSARPPGLADNEQFF. The CDR3 bases that were read are TGCAGTGCTAGACCACCGGGACTAGCAGACAATGAG.

Notes on this clone: The read halts 3 residues ahead of the CDR3 end, with the missing end drawn from the germline J gene. The chain links TRBV18 to TRBJ1-1, with a tentative D call TRBD1 (5 bases). Germline CDR1 reads KGHSH; CDR2 reads LQKENI. V shed 1 base and J shed 5 bases, with 11 bases lying between them. The CDR3 extends over 14 amino acids. Partial CDR3 DNA: TGTGCCAGCTCACCACGGCCAAGGGGTACTGAA. It yields the protein CASSPRPRGTE. The entire CDR3 protein reads CASSPRPRGTEAFF.

A note on this clone: Sequencing ends 3 residues short of the CDR3 end; the germline J gene provides the rest. The genes are TRBV5-1 and TRBJ2-1; D is perhaps TRBD1 (5 bases). The length of the CDR3 is 12 residues. The germline V gene has CDR1 SGHRS and CDR2 YFSETQ. The V end was cut by 4 bases, the J end by 8 bases, with 10 bases between. The CDR3 loop is CASSTRVHEQFF. CDR3 bases read: TGCGCCAGCAGCACCAGGGTGCATGAG.

With respect to this clone: The read halts 3 residues ahead of the CDR3 end, with the missing end drawn from the germline J gene. The V and J genes are TRBV20-1 and TRBJ2-1; D may be TRBD2 (5 bases). V gave up 5 bases and J gave up 5 bases, with 10 bases separating them. This CDR3 spans 12 amino acids. CDR1 DFQATT and CDR2 SNEGSKA come from the germline V gene (reference sequence). CDR3 residues: CSAGGGNNEQFF. The part of the CDR3 DNA that was read is TGCAGTGCTGGCGGAGGAAACAATGAG.

The covered CDR3 bases are TGTGCCAGCAGCTTAAATAATCCTGAG. It specifies CASSLNNPE. The entire CDR3 protein is CASSLNNPEQFF. The genes are TRBV7-9 and TRBJ2-1; D ambiguous. The read ends 3 residues shy of where the CDR3 ends; the end is completed using the germline J gene. CDR3 length: 12 amino acids. Germline CDR1 and CDR2: SEHNR and FQNEAQ (reference sequence). V was shortened by 2 bases and J by 9 bases, with 8 bases between the two germline ends.

Turning to this clone: Coverage ceases 3 residues before the CDR3 finishes, and the germline J gene fills in the end. The V and J genes are TRBV4-1 and TRBJ2-5; D is tentatively TRBD1 or TRBD2 (9 bases each). The CDR3 loop spans 15 amino acids. The V end was cut by 8 bases, the J end by 4 bases, with 20 bases between. The germline V gene encodes CDR1 MGHRA and CDR2 YSYEKL. CDR3 residues: CASLAGQGKGETQYF. The DNA read from the CDR3 is TGCGCCAGCCTAGCGGGACAGGGAAAGGGAGAGACC.

Remarks on this clone: The read is 3 residues too short to cover the CDR3 end, so that end is filled in from the germline J gene. The rearrangement joins TRBV19 to TRBJ1-6; no clear D. CDR1 and CDR2 from the germline V gene are LNHDA and SQIVND (reference sequence). This CDR3 has 14 residues. Between the trimmed V and J ends, which lost 2 bases and 6 bases, there was a span of 8 bases. Incomplete CDR3 DNA: TGTGCCAGTAGTATAAGGCAGGTTAATTCACCC. This codes for CASSIRQVNSP. The full CDR3 protein reads CASSIRQVNSPLHF. Drawing the rest from reference TRBV19 and TRBJ1-6, the complete variable domain is DGGITQSPKYLFRKEGQNVTLSCEQNLNHDAMYWYRQDPGQGLRLIYYSQIVNDFQKGDIAEGYSVSREKKESFPLTVTSAQKNPTAFYLCASSIRQVNSPLHFGNGTRLTVT.

About this clone: The read halts 3 residues ahead of the CDR3 end, with the missing end drawn from the germline J gene. The chain combines TRBV20-1 with TRBJ2-3; D unresolved. The CDR3 has 11 amino acids. The germline gives CDR1 DFQATT, CDR2 SNEGSKA (reference sequence). V lost 4 bases and J lost 6, with 8 bases in between. The sequenced CDR3 bases are TGCAGTGCTACCCACTCCGATACG. This encodes CSATHSDT. Given in full, the CDR3 is CSATHSDTQYF.

As for this clone: The read falls 3 residues short of the CDR3 end, and the missing part is taken from the germline J gene. The rearrangement uses TRBV18 and TRBJ1-1; 7 nucleotides line up with TRBD1. The CDR3 consists of 13 residues. Per the germline V gene, CDR1 is KGHSH and CDR2 is LQKENI. CDR3 sequence reads: CASSLAGGNIAFF. The CDR3 DNA, read in part, is TGTGCCAGCTCACTTGCAGGGGGAAACATT.

Remarks on this clone: The CDR3 goes on 3 residues after the read ends, and that part is filled in from the germline J gene. The chain couples TRBV30 to TRBJ2-3, with D hard to call. The CDR3 is made up of 15 amino acids. Germline CDR1 GTSNPN, CDR2 SVGIG (reference sequence). CDR3 DNA (partial): TGTGCCTGGGAGGCGCACGGCCTTAGCAATCAGCCG. This sequence encodes CAWEAHGLSNQP. The entire CDR3 sequence reads CAWEAHGLSNQPQYF.

Concerning this clone itself: Sequencing ends 3 residues short of the CDR3 end; the germline J gene provides the rest. The chain is built from TRBV5-1 and TRBJ2-2; D is unresolved. This CDR3 has 15 residues. CDR1 SGHRS and CDR2 YFSETQ come from the germline V gene. V lost 1 base, J lost 0 bases, and 7 bases lay in between. The covered CDR3 bases are TGCGCCAGCAGCTTGACAGCCTCGAACACCGGGGAG. Translated: CASSLTASNTGE. The entire CDR3 protein is CASSLTASNTGELFF.

In regard to this clone: The observed sequence ends 3 residues before the CDR3 terminus, with the missing tail filled in from the germline J gene. The chain uses TRBV14 and TRBJ2-2; D possibly corresponds to TRBD2 (5 bases). The V gene's germline CDR1 is SGHDN and CDR2 FVKESK. This CDR3 spans 14 amino acids. Trimming removed 2 bases at V and 5 bases at J, with 9 bases between. CDR3 bases read: TGTGCCAGCAGCCAATTGAGGGCGACCGGGGAG. This encodes CASSQLRATGE. In full, the CDR3 is CASSQLRATGELFF. The full variable domain, its missing parts supplied by reference TRBV14 and TRBJ2-2, is EAGVTQFPSHSVIEKGQTVTLRCDPISGHDNLYWYRRVMGKEIKFLLHFVKESKQDESGMPNNRFLAERTGGTYSTLKVQPAELEDSGVYFCASSQLRATGELFFGEGSRLTVL.

Note on this clone: The read ends 3 residues early relative to the CDR3; the germline J gene fills the gap. The V gene is TRBV30, the J gene TRBJ2-1; perhaps TRBD2 as D (5 bases). The V and J ends lost 5 bases and 9 bases respectively, with 17 bases between them. In germline, CDR1 is GTSNPN, CDR2 SVGIG (reference sequence). CDR3 length: 13 residues. CDR3 residues: CAWSRVGRGEQFF. The DNA read from the CDR3 is TGTGCCTGGTCTAGAGTGGGCCGGGGTGAG. The full variable domain, its missing parts supplied by reference TRBV30 and TRBJ2-1, is SQTIHQWPATLVQPVGSPLSLECTVEGTSNPNLYWYRQAAGRGLQLLFYSVGIGQISSEVPQNLSASRPQDRQFILSSKKLLLSDSGFYLCAWSRVGRGEQFFGPGTRLTVL.

The CDR3 is CASSHTASTDTQYF. The covered CDR3 bases are TGTGCCAGCAGCCATACAGCTAGCACAGATACG. The chain carries TRBV3-1 (or the pseudogene TRBV3-2) and TRBJ2-3; D unresolved. The missing CDR3 end, 3 residues past where the read stops, is filled in from the germline J gene. Deletions cut 3 bases from V and 0 bases from J, with 7 bases between. This CDR3 has 14 amino acids. The germline gives CDR1 LGHDT, CDR2 YNNKEL (reference sequence).

CDR3 sequence reads: CSVDGQTGELFF. CDR3 DNA (partial): TGCAGCGTTGACGGACAGACCGGGGAG. The gene calls are TRBV29-1 and TRBJ2-2; TRBD1 is a possible D gene (6 bases). The read stops 3 residues short of the end of the CDR3; the missing end is completed from the germline J gene. This CDR3 has 12 amino acids. Germline V gene lookup returns CDR1 SQVTM and CDR2 ANQGSEA. With 3 bases removed from V and 5 bases from J, the gap between germline ends came to 7 bases.

In the case of this clone: The read ends 3 residues early relative to the CDR3; the germline J gene fills the gap. The V gene is TRBV19, the J gene TRBJ2-7, with D possibly being TRBD2 (6 bases). The CDR3 runs to 18 residues. Trimming shortened V by 4 bases and J by 4 bases, and 26 bases separated the two germline ends. The V gene's germline CDR1 is LNHDA and CDR2 SQIVND (reference sequence). The DNA read from the CDR3 is TGTGCCAGTAGTACGGTTGGGGACTCCAACTCGGCTATGTACGAG. Its protein product is CASSTVGDSNSAMYE. The whole CDR3 sequence reads CASSTVGDSNSAMYEQYF.

The DNA read from the CDR3 is TGTGCCAGCAGTGAAACAGGGGCTAATGAAAAG. It encodes CASSETGANEK. The CDR3 in full is CASSETGANEKLFF. J is TRBJ2-2 and V is TRBV6-1; TRBD1 aligns across 7 bases. The CDR3 extends 3 residues past the end of the read, so its final part is completed from the germline J gene. The CDR3 has 14 residues. CDR1 and CDR2 (germline): MNHNS, SASEGT.

Notes on this clone: The read gets to within 3 residues of the CDR3 end, and the germline J gene fills in the rest. V usage is TRBV14 and J usage is TRBJ1-1; 11 bases align to TRBD1. This CDR3 is built from 16 residues. Trimming at V came to 4 bases and at J to 3 bases, leaving 7 bases not matched to a gene. Germline V CDR1 and CDR2: SGHDN, FVKESK. The DNA read from the CDR3 is TGTGCCAGCAGCCTCCTGGACAGGGGGCTTGACACTGAA. Residues: CASSLLDRGLDTE. The complete CDR3 protein is CASSLLDRGLDTEAFF.

A note on this clone: The sequenced fragment ends 3 residues before the CDR3 boundary, so the rest is inferred from the germline J gene. V is TRBV29-1 and J is TRBJ2-5, with D tentatively TRBD2 (6 bases). The V gene's germline CDR1 is SQVTM and CDR2 ANQGSEA. This CDR3 has 13 amino acids. V was trimmed by 3 bases and J by 3 bases, leaving 11 bases between them. CDR3 sequence reads: CSVEDWGEETQYF. The CDR3 bases that were read are TGCAGCGTTGAGGACTGGGGGGAAGAGACC.

Comments on this clone: The read gets to within 3 residues of the CDR3 end, and the germline J gene fills in the rest. The chain uses TRBV19 and TRBJ1-2; 7 positions agree with TRBD1. The CDR3 is 15 amino acids. Germline V gene lookup returns CDR1 LNHDA and CDR2 SQIVND (reference sequence). V lost 8 bases and J lost 0; bases outside the gene matches: 9. CDR3 in amino acids: CASGDQGVANYGYTF. The sequenced part of the CDR3 DNA is TGTGCCAGTGGGGATCAGGGGGTAGCTAACTATGGC.